These 20 T cell receptor beta chains share one sample of origin, sequenced in a study of OX40 agonist ivuxolimab in advanced cancers. The table came from immunoSEQ multiplex PCR; TCRdb's copy has only in-frame clones and leaves some out. The sample comprises about 52,000 clones, over 80% of which are singletons, and around 12% rests with the top ten. The starting material was CD4+ or CD8+ T cells sorted from blood, obtained in a trial of the OX40 agonist ivuxolimab. The receptor set was obtained from an adult with an advanced solid tumor such as melanoma, head and neck, liver or kidney cancer.

The rearrangement links TRBV4-1 to TRBJ2-1; no clear D. Germline V gives CDR1 MGHRA, CDR2 YSYEKL. This CDR3 has 16 amino acids. V lost 0 bases to trimming and J lost 0 bases, with 9 bases between them. CDR3: CASSQDMASSYNEQFF. In nucleotides, the CDR3 is TGCGCCAGCAGCCAAGATATGGCGAGCTCCTACAATGAGCAGTTCTTC.

The rearrangement joins TRBV5-6 to TRBJ2-7; either TRBD1 or TRBD2 may supply D (7 bases each). Deletions cut 1 base from V and 4 bases from J, with 12 bases between. Germline assignment: CDR1 SGHDT and CDR2 YYEEEE. CDR3 length equals 14 residues. The CDR3 DNA reads TGTGCCAGCAGCTTGTCAGGGGGAGGGTACGAGCAGTACTTC. Its translation is CASSLSGGGYEQYF.

The CDR3 DNA follows: TGTGCCAGCAGCGTAGACCTGGGCACCGGGGAGCTGTTTTTT. Encoded protein: CASSVDLGTGELFF. The chain uses TRBV9 and TRBJ2-2; D call uncertain. Germline CDR1 SGDLS, CDR2 YYNGEE. V was clipped by 0 bases and J by 4 bases, with 7 bases between them. This CDR3 is 14 amino acids long.

The CDR3 sequence is CASSPVEGGGYTF. DNA of the CDR3: TGTGCCAGCAGCCCGGTTGAGGGTGGTGGCTACACCTTC. The chain joins TRBV7-9 to TRBJ1-2; D call uncertain. CDR1 is SEHNR and CDR2 is FQNEAQ in the germline V gene (reference sequence). The CDR3 is 13 residues long. The V end lost 5 bases, the J end lost 7 bases, and 14 bases lay between the germline ends.

The CDR3 DNA reads as TGTGCCAGCAGACCTCCGGGACGTTCATCCAATGAGCAGTTCTTC. As protein: CASRPPGRSSNEQFF. The rearrangement uses TRBV6-5 and TRBJ2-1; D may match TRBD1 or TRBD2 (5 bases each). The CDR3 loop spans 15 amino acids. Germline lookup yields CDR1 MNHEY and CDR2 SVGAGI. The germline V and J ends were trimmed by 6 bases and 6 bases, with 18 bases remaining between them.

This clone was picked up a small number of times. The chain couples TRBV7-9 to TRBJ1-2; the match to TRBD1 covers 7 bases. The CDR3 runs 15 residues. CDR1 SEHNR and CDR2 FQNEAQ come from the germline V gene (reference sequence). V shed 4 bases and J 5 bases; nucleotides not matched to a gene: 10. The CDR3 DNA is TGTGCCAGCAGCTCCCTGGAAGGGGGCGTATATGGCTACACCTTC. Its translation: CASSSLEGGVYGYTF.

V is TRBV19 and J is TRBJ2-7; D possibly matches TRBD1 or TRBD2 (6 bases each). The CDR3 has 15 amino acids. Germline assignment: CDR1 LNHDA and CDR2 SQIVND (reference sequence). Trimming took 5 bases from V and 4 from J, leaving 18 bases between them. CDR3 coding DNA: TGTGCCAGTAGTGAGGAGGGACACTTAGTTTACGAGCAGTACTTC. As protein: CASSEEGHLVYEQYF. Supplemented by reference TRBV19 and TRBJ2-7, the full variable domain reads DGGITQSPKYLFRKEGQNVTLSCEQNLNHDAMYWYRQDPGQGLRLIYYSQIVNDFQKGDIAEGYSVSREKKESFPLTVTSAQKNPTAFYLCASSEEGHLVYEQYFGPGTRLTVT.

This chain joins TRBV6-6 and TRBJ1-1; D is unresolved. The CDR3 extends over 12 amino acids. Trimming removed 6 bases at V and 3 bases at J, with 8 bases between. Germline V gives CDR1 MNHNY, CDR2 SVGAGI (reference sequence). CDR3 region: CASSPWDTEAFF. The DNA for the CDR3 is TGTGCCAGCAGCCCGTGGGACACTGAAGCTTTCTTT.

J is TRBJ1-2 and V is TRBV30, with D perhaps matching TRBD1 (6 bases). CDR1 and CDR2 (germline): GTSNPN, SVGIG (reference sequence). With 3 bases removed from V and 2 bases from J, the gap between germline ends came to 10 bases. There are 13 residues in the CDR3. DNA of the CDR3: TGTGCCTGGAGACGTGACAGGAACTATGGCTACACCTTC. It translates to CAWRRDRNYGYTF.

The J gene is TRBJ2-6, the V gene TRBV23-1, with D hard to call. TRBV23-1 is an open reading frame, and its role is uncertain. Deletions cut 0 bases from V and 1 base from J, with 19 bases between. This CDR3 is built from 20 residues. The CDR3: CASSQSASPGTFSGANVLTF. CDR3 in DNA: TGCGCCAGCAGTCAATCTGCTTCTCCGGGCACATTTTCTGGGGCCAACGTCCTGACTTTC.

This chain links TRBV5-1 with TRBJ2-7; the D gene could be TRBD1 or TRBD2 (5 bases each). The germline V gene encodes CDR1 SGHRS and CDR2 YFSETQ. V was clipped by 4 bases and J by 6 bases, with 14 bases between them. This CDR3 is built from 13 residues. CDR3 bases: TGCGCCAGCAGCACGGGACCGCACGGCGAGCAGTACGTC. Translated: CASSTGPHGEQYV.

This clone appeared once. The chain joins TRBV6-5 to TRBJ2-7; D not certain. V dropped 6 bases and J dropped 4 bases, with 19 bases sitting between them. Germline V CDR1 and CDR2: MNHEY, SVGAGI. The CDR3 contains 15 residues. CDR3 DNA sequence: TGTGCCAGCAGCCCCATCCCCAAGGGAATGTACGAGCAGTACGTC. Protein product: CASSPIPKGMYEQYV.

The J gene is TRBJ1-3, the V gene TRBV6-5; D is unresolved. Trimming took off 6 bases at V and 4 bases at J, with 13 bases between the two ends. Germline V CDR1 and CDR2: MNHEY, SVGAGI. The length of the CDR3 is 14 residues. The CDR3 DNA sequence: TGTGCCAGCAGCCGGTCTGCCGAGGGAAACACCATATATTTT. It codes for CASSRSAEGNTIYF.

CDR3 amino acids: CASSLNPGVDTQYF. The CDR3 DNA reads as TGTGCCAGCAGCTTAAATCCGGGGGTGGATACGCAGTATTTT. The rearrangement links TRBV7-3 to TRBJ2-3, with D possibly TRBD2 on 6 matching bases. In germline, CDR1 is SGHTA, CDR2 FQGTGA. Trimming stripped 1 base from V and 6 bases from J, with 11 bases between. The CDR3 spans 14 residues.

The chain combines TRBV6-1 with TRBJ1-2, with TRBD1 matching 7 bases. Looked up from germline, CDR1 is MNHNS and CDR2 is SASEGT. This CDR3 region has 15 residues. V was clipped by 4 bases and J by 1 base; unmatched bases: 6. The DNA of the CDR3 is TGTGCCAGCAGTGCCCAGACAGGGTTTAACTATGGCTACACCTTC. Its protein product is CASSAQTGFNYGYTF.

The chain recombines TRBV29-1 with TRBJ1-2; D is unclear. The ends were cut back, 3 bases at V and 4 bases at J, with 9 bases in the middle. The CDR3 spans 12 residues. Per germline, CDR1 SQVTM and CDR2 ANQGSEA. For the CDR3, the DNA is TGCAGCGTTGACAGTATGGGCTATGGCTACACCTTC. Translated, it gives CSVDSMGYGYTF.

This clone came up once. The CDR3 DNA follows: TGCGCCAGCAACGACAGGGGGCTTGTCTACGAGCAGTACGTC. The encoded protein is CASNDRGLVYEQYV. V usage is TRBV10-2 and J usage is TRBJ2-7, with 10 positions matching TRBD1. Germline-derived CDR1 and CDR2 are WSHSY and SAAADI. The CDR3 totals 14 residues. After removal of 7 bases from V and 3 bases from J, the junction contained 6 bases not matched to a gene.

The V call is TRBV5-1, the J call TRBJ2-7; 11 bases fit TRBD1. Germline CDR1 is SGHRS and CDR2 is YFSETQ. The CDR3 runs to 16 residues. Trimming cost V 1 base and J 3 bases; bases outside gene matches: 6. The CDR3 nucleotides read TGCGCCAGCAGCTTGACCGGGACAGGGGGGGGCTACGAGCAGTACTTC. Encoded protein: CASSLTGTGGGYEQYF.

V gene TRBV5-1 combines with J gene TRBJ2-3, with D perhaps matching TRBD2 (6 bases). Germline CDR1 is SGHRS and CDR2 is YFSETQ. V was clipped by 0 bases and J by 2 bases, with 7 bases between them. This CDR3 is built from 14 residues. CDR3 DNA: TGCGCCAGCAGCTTGGGCGGGACCACAGATACGCAGTATTTT. It codes for CASSLGGTTDTQYF.

This clone was seen a handful of times. The CDR3 DNA is TGTGCCAGCAGCGTAGCACTACTTACGAGCTCTGGAAACACCATATATTTT. Its translation: CASSVALLTSSGNTIYF. The V gene is TRBV9, the J gene TRBJ1-3; D not resolved. CDR3 size: 17 residues. The V end was cut by 0 bases, the J end by 0 bases, with 13 bases between. CDR1 and CDR2 (germline): SGDLS, YYNGEE.